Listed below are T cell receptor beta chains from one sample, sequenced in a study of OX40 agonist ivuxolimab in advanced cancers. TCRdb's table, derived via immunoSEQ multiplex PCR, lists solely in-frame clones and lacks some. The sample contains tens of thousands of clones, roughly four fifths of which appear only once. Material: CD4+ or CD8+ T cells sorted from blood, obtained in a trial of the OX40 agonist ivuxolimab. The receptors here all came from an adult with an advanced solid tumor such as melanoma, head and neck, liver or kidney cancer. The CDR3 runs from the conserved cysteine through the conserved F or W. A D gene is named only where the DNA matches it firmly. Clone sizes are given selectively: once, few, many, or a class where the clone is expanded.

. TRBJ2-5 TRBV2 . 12 CASRENQETQYF TGTGCCAGCCGGGAAAACCAAGAGACCCAGTACTTC
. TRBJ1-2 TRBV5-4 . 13 CASSLEGQRGYTF TGTGCCAGCAGCTTGGAGGGACAAAGAGGCTACACCTTC
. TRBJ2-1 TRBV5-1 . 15 CASTTGDGSYNEQFF TGCGCCAGCACTACCGGGGACGGATCCTACAATGAGCAGTTCTTC
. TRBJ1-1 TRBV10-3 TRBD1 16 CAISDLVGQGNTEAFF TGTGCCATCAGTGATCTTGTTGGACAGGGGAACACTGAAGCTTTCTTT
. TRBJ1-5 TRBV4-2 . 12 CASSQQNQPQHF TGTGCCAGCAGCCAACAGAATCAGCCCCAGCATTTT
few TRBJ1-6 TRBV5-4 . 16 CASSRDLSSYNSPLHF TGTGCCAGCAGTCGGGACCTTAGCTCCTATAATTCACCCCTCCACTTT
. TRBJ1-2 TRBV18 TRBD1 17 CASSPDLGTGGGYGYTF TGTGCCAGCTCACCAGATCTTGGGACAGGGGGTGGATATGGCTACACCTTC
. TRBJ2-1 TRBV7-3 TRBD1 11 CASSQGDEQFF TGTGCCAGCTCCCAGGGGGATGAGCAGTTCTTC
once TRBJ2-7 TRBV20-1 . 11 CSAYRDYEQYF TGCAGTGCTTATCGGGACTACGAGCAGTACTTC
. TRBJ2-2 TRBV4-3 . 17 CASSQDSGRVNTGELFF TGCGCCAGCAGCCAAGATTCGGGTCGGGTGAACACCGGGGAGCTGTTTTTT
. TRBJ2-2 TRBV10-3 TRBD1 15 CAISRDRGNNGELFF TGTGCCATCAGCCGGGACAGGGGAAATAACGGGGAGCTGTTTTTT
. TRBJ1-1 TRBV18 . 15 CASSPVWGRGSEAFF TGTGCCAGCTCACCAGTTTGGGGGCGAGGTAGTGAAGCTTTCTTT
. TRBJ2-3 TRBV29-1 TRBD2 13 CSVAGGPADTQYF TGCAGCGTCGCGGGGGGGCCGGCAGATACGCAGTATTTT
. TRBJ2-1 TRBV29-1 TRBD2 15 CSVTTLAGNYNEQFF TGCAGCGTTACAACCCTAGCGGGGAACTACAATGAGCAGTTCTTC
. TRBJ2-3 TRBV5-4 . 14 CASSLTGRTDTQYF TGTGCCAGCAGCTTGACAGGCAGAACAGATACGCAGTATTTT
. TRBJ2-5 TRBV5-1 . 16 CASSLAASGAEETQYF TGCGCCAGCAGCTTGGCAGCGTCGGGGGCGGAAGAGACCCAGTACTTC
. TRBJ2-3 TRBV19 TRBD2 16 CASRRTSGSTADTQYF TGTGCCAGTAGGCGGACTAGCGGGAGTACCGCAGATACGCAGTATTTT
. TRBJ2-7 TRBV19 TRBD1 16 CASSIVGTAASYEQYF TGTGCCAGTAGTATAGTAGGGACAGCAGCCTCCTACGAGCAGTACTTC
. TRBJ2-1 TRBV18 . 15 CASSPSVGTYNEQFF TGTGCCAGCTCACCCTCAGTGGGTACCTACAATGAGCAGTTCTTC
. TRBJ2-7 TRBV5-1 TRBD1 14 CASSGTGGAYEQYF TGCGCCAGCAGCGGGACAGGGGGCGCATACGAGCAGTACTTC
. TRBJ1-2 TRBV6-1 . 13 CATHGGFNYGYTF TGTGCCACCCACGGAGGTTTCAACTATGGCTACACCTTC
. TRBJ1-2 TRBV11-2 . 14 CASSPQPGELGYTF TGTGCCAGCAGCCCCCAACCAGGGGAGTTAGGCTACACCTTC
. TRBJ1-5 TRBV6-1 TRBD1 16 CASSDIPGGVDQPQHF TGTGCCAGCAGTGACATTCCAGGGGGAGTGGATCAGCCCCAGCATTTT
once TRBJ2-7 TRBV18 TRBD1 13 CASSRDRTYEQYF TGTGCCAGCTCACGGGACAGGACTTACGAGCAGTACTTC
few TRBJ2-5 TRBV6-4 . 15 CASSDSIGVGETQYF TGTGCCAGCAGTGACTCGATTGGGGTGGGGGAGACCCAGTACTTC
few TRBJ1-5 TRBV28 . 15 CASTGGTPSNQPQHF TGTGCCAGCACGGGCGGAACCCCTAGCAATCAGCCCCAGCATTTT
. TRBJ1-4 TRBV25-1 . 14 CASSDHYGLEKLFF TGTGCCAGCAGTGACCATTACGGGCTGGAAAAACTGTTTTTT
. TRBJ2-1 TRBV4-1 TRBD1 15 CASSPRRQGSNEQFF TGCGCCAGCAGCCCCCGTCGACAGGGGTCAAATGAGCAGTTCTTC
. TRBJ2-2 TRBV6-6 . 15 CASSYRPRGTGELFF TGTGCCAGCAGTTACAGACCCCGGGGCACCGGGGAGCTGTTTTTT
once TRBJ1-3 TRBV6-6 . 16 CASSYSIVSSGNTIYF TGCGCCAGCAGTTACTCGATAGTATCCTCTGGAAACACCATATATTTT
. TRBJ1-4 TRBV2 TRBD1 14 CASSRTGGNEKLFF TGTGCCAGCAGTCGGACAGGGGGGAACGAAAAACTGTTTTTT
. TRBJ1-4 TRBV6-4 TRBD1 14 CASSPRDRDGKLFF TGTGCCAGCAGCCCCCGGGACAGGGACGGAAAACTGTTTTTT
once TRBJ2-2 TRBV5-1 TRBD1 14 CASSLGQGTGELFF TGCGCCAGCAGCTTGGGACAGGGTACCGGGGAGCTGTTTTTT
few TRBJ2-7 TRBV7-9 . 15 CASSFMLGFGHEQYF TGTGCCAGCAGCTTTATGTTGGGATTCGGTCACGAGCAGTACTTC
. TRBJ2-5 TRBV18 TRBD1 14 CASSRGTGGETQYF TGTGCCAGCTCACGCGGGACAGGTGGGGAGACCCAGTACTTC
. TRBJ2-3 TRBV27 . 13 CASKGYGTDTQYF TGTGCCAGCAAAGGGTACGGCACAGATACGCAGTATTTT
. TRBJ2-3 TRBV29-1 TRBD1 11 CSASGQGAQYF TGCAGCGCATCGGGACAGGGGGCGCAGTATTTT
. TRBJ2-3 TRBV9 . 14 CASSVSTAADTQYF TGTGCCAGCAGCGTAAGTACGGCGGCAGATACGCAGTATTTT
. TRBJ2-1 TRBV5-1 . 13 CASSLDQWDEQFF TGCGCCAGCAGCTTGGATCAGTGGGATGAGCAGTTCTTC
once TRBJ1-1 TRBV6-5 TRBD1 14 CASSPDRVNTEAFF TGTGCCAGCAGCCCGGACAGGGTGAACACTGAAGCTTTCTTT
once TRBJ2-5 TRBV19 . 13 CASSHRLQETQYF TGTGCCAGTAGTCACAGGCTTCAAGAGACCCAGTACTTC
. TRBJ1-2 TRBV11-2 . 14 CASSLQSNSGTYTF TGTGCCAGCAGCTTACAGTCTAACTCAGGCACCTACACCTTC
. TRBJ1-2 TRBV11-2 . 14 CASSSIGRGYGYTF TGTGCCAGCAGCTCCATCGGGCGGGGCTATGGCTACACCTTC
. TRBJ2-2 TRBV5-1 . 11 CASRWTGELFF TGCGCCAGCAGGTGGACCGGGGAGCTGTTTTTT
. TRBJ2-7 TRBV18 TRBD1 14 CASSPWDRAHEQYF TGTGCCAGCTCACCTTGGGACAGGGCCCACGAGCAGTACTTC
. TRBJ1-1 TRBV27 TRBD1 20 CASSPKPTRVQTGGNTEAFF TGTGCCAGCAGTCCGAAACCCACGCGAGTTCAGACAGGGGGGAACACTGAAGCTTTCTTT
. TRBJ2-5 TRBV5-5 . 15 CASNLGTDRGGTQYF TGTGCCAGCAACCTCGGGACGGATAGAGGGGGGACCCAGTACTTC
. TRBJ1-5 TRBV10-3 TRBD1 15 CAIGGGGVGNQPQHF TGTGCCATCGGGGGAGGGGGCGTCGGAAATCAGCCCCAGCATTTT
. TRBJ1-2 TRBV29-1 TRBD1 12 CSVDDRGDGYTF TGCAGCGTGGACGACAGGGGCGATGGCTACACCTTC
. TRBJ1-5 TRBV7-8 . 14 CASALARQNQPQHF TGTGCCAGCGCCCTAGCCCGGCAAAATCAGCCCCAGCATTTT
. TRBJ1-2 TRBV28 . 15 CASTLPDGHNYGYTF TGTGCCAGCACTTTGCCAGACGGCCATAACTATGGCTACACCTTC
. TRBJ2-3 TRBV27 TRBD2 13 CASRMAGADTQYF TGTGCCAGCAGAATGGCGGGGGCAGATACGCAGTATTTT
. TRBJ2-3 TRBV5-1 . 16 CASSLGGQPGTDTQYF TGCGCCAGCAGCTTGGGAGGACAGCCGGGTACAGATACGCAGTATTTT
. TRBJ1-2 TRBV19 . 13 CASSIEGFYGYTF TGTGCCAGTAGTATAGAGGGATTCTATGGCTACACCTTC
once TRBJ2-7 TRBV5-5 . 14 CASSLVQGTYEQYF TGTGCCAGCAGCTTGGTGCAGGGGACCTACGAGCAGTACTTC